These T cell receptor beta chains were read from a single sample in a study of T cell repertoires in cytomegalovirus infection. TCRdb reprocessed the reads with MiXCR, giving one entry per CDR3 protein. This sample has 150,000 to 160,000 distinct CDR3 sequences; around 22% occur once, and the top ten carry approximately 10%. The sample was PBMCs. The receptors were sampled from a human donor in good health (CMV status not recorded). Some clones in this sample may be carry-over from other donors' samples. Both conserved end residues are part of each CDR3. The D gene is left open where the match is weak. A row's size may be missing; if present it is once, few, many or a size class.

NA,NA,TRBJ2-5,TRBV20-1,CSGGRQGGVTQYF,TGCAGTGGAGGTCGACAGGGAGGTGTGACCCAGTACTTC
few,NA,TRBJ1-1,TRBV29-1,CSVVRDKLNTEAFF,TGCAGCGTTGTTAGGGATAAATTGAACACTGAAGCTTTCTTT
few,NA,TRBJ2-7,TRBV15,CATSREAGRPGEQYF,TGTGCCACCAGCAGAGAGGCGGGCAGGCCGGGGGAGCAGTACTTC
few,NA,TRBJ1-2,TRBV27,CASRDSNYGYTF,TGTGCCAGCAGGGACAGTAACTATGGCTACACCTTC
many,NA,TRBJ2-1,TRBV7-2,CASGFQLTFVDNEQFF,TGTGCCAGCGGATTCCAATTAACCTTCGTGGACAATGAGCAGTTCTTC
NA,NA,TRBJ2-5,TRBV20-1,CSAIVELQETQYF,TGCAGTGCGATAGTGGAGCTGCAAGAGACCCAGTACTTC
many,TRBD1,TRBJ1-4,TRBV7-6,CASSLTGGSEKLFF,TGTGCCAGCAGCCTCACAGGGGGCAGTGAAAAACTGTTTTTT
once,NA,TRBJ2-1,TRBV5-4,CASSLELGEQFF,TGTGCCAGCAGCTTGGAACTGGGGGAGCAGTTCTTC
many,NA,TRBJ2-3,TRBV7-2,CASSKQGVMSTDTQYF,TGTGCCAGCAGCAAACAGGGAGTGATGAGTACAGATACGCAGTATTTT
many,NA,TRBJ1-4,TRBV7-2,CASSPGHNNEKLFF,TGTGCCAGCAGCCCGGGACACAATAATGAAAAACTGTTTTTT
NA,TRBD1,TRBJ1-2,TRBV20-1,CSAEGTGGSGYTF,TGCAGTGCGGAAGGGACAGGGGGCTCTGGCTACACCTTC
NA,NA,TRBJ2-5,TRBV7-6,CASSSRDQETQYF,TGTGCCTCATCGTCGCGGGACCAAGAGACCCAGTACTTC
NA,TRBD1,TRBJ2-4,TRBV18,CASSTGTVKGNIQYF,TGTGCCAGCTCAACCGGGACAGTCAAGGGAAACATTCAGTACTTC
NA,NA,TRBJ1-5,TRBV23-1,CASSQSSQGCNQPQHF,TGCGCCAGCAGTCAATCCTCGCAGGGGTGCAATCAGCCCCAGCATTTT
NA,TRBD1,TRBJ2-1,TRBV7-3,CASSLVSGGSVNAQFF,TGTGCCAGCAGCTTAGTGTCAGGGGGTAGCGTCAATGCGCAGTTCTTC
NA,TRBD1,TRBJ2-3,TRBV11-3,CASSTRQGFSTDTQYF,TGTGCCAGCAGCACCCGACAGGGCTTTAGCACAGATACGCAGTATTTT
few,NA,TRBJ2-6,TRBV7-2,CASSVGVSGANVLTF,TGTGCCAGCAGCGTAGGGGTCTCTGGGGCCAACGTCCTGACTTTC
NA,NA,TRBJ1-5,TRBV6-5,CASREGHRRNQPQHF,TGTGCCAGCCGTGAGGGACACCGACGCAATCAGCCCCAGCATTTT
many,TRBD2,TRBJ2-1,TRBV7-8,CASSLAAGVTNEQFF,TGTGCCAGCAGCTTAGCAGCGGGAGTTACCAATGAGCAGTTCTTC
NA,NA,TRBJ2-7,TRBV12-3/TRBV12-4,CASSLANYEQYF,TGTGCCAGCAGTTTAGCTAACTACGAGCAGTACTTC
few,TRBD2,TRBJ2-1,TRBV5-1,CASSPTSGGASHNEQFF,TGCGCCAGCAGCCCCACTAGCGGGGGGGCCTCCCACAATGAGCAGTTCTTC
few,NA,TRBJ1-1,TRBV4-1,CASSQREGPARTEAFF,TGCGCCAGCAGCCAGAGAGAGGGACCAGCACGAACTGAAGCTTTCTTT
NA,TRBD1,TRBJ1-5,TRBV20-1,CSAPTGTGGVCSNQPQHF,TGCAGTGCCCCCACCGGGACAGGGGGGGTTTGTAGCAATCAGCCCCAGCATTTT
many,NA,TRBJ2-5,TRBV7-9,CASSLIWQNGEETQYF,TGTGCCAGCAGCTTAATTTGGCAGAACGGCGAAGAGACCCAGTACTTC
few,TRBD2,TRBJ2-2,TRBV7-6,CASSLELAGEGGELFF,TGTGCCAGCAGCTTAGAACTAGCGGGAGAGGGCGGGGAGCTGTTTTTT
many,NA,TRBJ1-5,TRBV7-8,CASSLQGGAGNQPQHF,TGTGCCAGCAGCTTACAAGGGGGGGCTGGAAATCAGCCCCAGCATTTT
many,NA,TRBJ1-4,TRBV7-6,CASSARPGATNEKLFF,TGTGCCAGCAGCGCCCGTCCGGGAGCAACTAATGAAAAACTGTTTTTT
many,TRBD1,TRBJ2-1,TRBV28,CASSLLTGGLNEQFF,TGTGCCAGCAGTTTACTTACAGGGGGTTTGAATGAGCAGTTCTTC
few,NA,TRBJ2-7,TRBV19,CASSIVPNSYEQYF,TGTGCCAGTAGTATAGTCCCGAACTCCTACGAGCAGTACTTC
once,TRBD1,TRBJ2-6,TRBV7-3,CASSAGQGRGGANVLTF,TGTGCCAGCAGCGCAGGACAGGGGAGAGGTGGGGCCAACGTCCTGACTTTC
few,TRBD1,TRBJ1-6,TRBV7-6,CASSPGTGGNSPLHF,TGTGCCAGCAGCCCCGGGACAGGGGGCAATTCACCCCTCCACTTT
NA,NA,TRBJ2-7,TRBV7-2,CASGDDRAYEQYF,TGTGCCAGCGGCGATGACCGGGCCTACGAGCAGTACTTC
many,TRBD2,TRBJ2-1,TRBV7-2,CASSGPGLARRNEQFF,TGTGCCAGCAGCGGGCCGGGACTAGCGCGCCGCAATGAGCAGTTCTTC
many,NA,TRBJ1-2,TRBV28,CASIQPPGGSYGYTF,TGTGCCAGCATTCAGCCCCCGGGGGGCAGCTATGGCTACACCTTC
few,NA,TRBJ2-1,TRBV5-1,CASSLIEPSYNEQFF,TGCGCCAGCAGCTTGATAGAACCGTCCTACAATGAGCAGTTCTTC
NA,TRBD2,TRBJ2-6,TRBV7-8,CASRLAGASGANVLTF,TGTGCCAGTAGACTAGCGGGGGCCTCTGGGGCCAACGTCCTGACTTTC
NA,TRBD1,TRBJ1-1,TRBV4-2,CASSQGDRDNTEAFF,TGTGCCAGCAGCCAGGGGGACAGGGACAACACTGAAGCTTTCTTT
NA,NA,TRBJ2-3,TRBV7-9,CASSLGLGMAQYF,TGTGCCAGCAGCTTAGGGCTAGGTATGGCGCAGTATTTT
many,NA,TRBJ2-1,TRBV6-1,CASSDPVRSYNEQFF,TGTGCCAGCAGTGACCCCGTCCGCTCCTACAATGAGCAGTTCTTC
NA,NA,TRBJ2-2,TRBV19,CAGGLNTGELFF,TGTGCCGGGGGCCTGAACACCGGGGAGCTGTTTTTT
few,NA,TRBJ1-1,TRBV6-5,CASSPPASNTEAFF,TGTGCCAGCAGTCCTCCCGCCTCGAACACTGAAGCTTTCTTT
NA,NA,TRBJ2-7,TRBV27,CASTLGGSNEQYF,TGTGCCAGCACTCTCGGGGGATCGAACGAGCAGTACTTC
once,TRBD2,TRBJ2-1,TRBV7-2,CASSSGLAVGGGEQFF,TGTGCCAGCAGCTCGGGACTAGCGGTGGGGGGTGGTGAGCAGTTCTTC
NA,TRBD2,TRBJ2-5,TRBV6-6,CASSYSVGRAGETQYF,TGTGCCAGCAGTTACTCGGTCGGGAGGGCCGGGGAGACCCAGTACTTC
few,TRBD1,TRBJ1-2,TRBV12-3/TRBV12-4,CASSRDRLYGYTF,TGTGCCAGCAGCCGGGACAGGTTATATGGCTACACCTTC
few,TRBD1,TRBJ1-4,TRBV2,CASRMGTGANTSFEKLFF,TGTGCCAGCAGGATGGGGACAGGGGCGAACACTAGTTTTGAAAAACTGTTTTTT
few,TRBD1,TRBJ2-2,TRBV18,CASSADRDTGELFF,TGTGCCAGCTCGGCGGACAGGGACACCGGGGAGCTGTTTTTT
NA,NA,TRBJ1-6,TRBV28,CASSPSGSSYNSPLHF,TGTGCCAGCAGTCCCTCAGGGAGCTCCTATAATTCACCCCTCCACTTT
NA,TRBD1,TRBJ1-2,TRBV3-1,CASSQADRGRRSGYTF,TGTGCCAGCAGCCAAGCGGACAGGGGGCGGCGGAGTGGCTACACCTTC
few,NA,TRBJ1-2,TRBV7-8,CASSLVRLGSFYGYTF,TGTGCCAGCAGCTTAGTCAGGCTAGGGTCATTCTATGGCTACACCTTC
many,TRBD1,TRBJ1-3,TRBV7-8,CASSSTGAISGNTIYF,TGTGCCAGCAGCTCCACAGGGGCCATCTCTGGAAACACCATATATTTT
many,NA,TRBJ1-2,TRBV7-2,CASSPLSGDRNYGYTF,TGTGCCAGCAGCCCCCTGTCGGGGGACCGGAACTATGGCTACACCTTC
NA,NA,TRBJ2-2,TRBV7-2,CASSFRKNTGELFF,TGTGCCAGCAGCTTCAGGAAGAACACCGGGGAGCTGTTTTTT
many,TRBD2,TRBJ2-7,TRBV5-1,CASSFWRESTYEQYF,TGCGCCAGCAGCTTTTGGCGGGAGTCGACCTACGAGCAGTACTTC